This T cell receptor beta chain was captured by sequencing in a study of shared clonotypes between healthy human individuals. About the research overall: Per-donor plates numbered three CD4 naive, three CD4 memory, two CD8 naive and one CD8 memory. Study-level points and caveats: An effect of sequencing depth on clonotype sharing among donors was expected.

Germline V gives CDR1 SGHTA, CDR2 FQGNSA. Trimming took off 8 bases at V and 0 bases at J, with 14 bases between the two ends. The CDR3 runs 14 residues. The CD4+ fraction was divided into a CD45RA+ naive subset and a CD45RA-negative memory subset. Comments on this clone: Antigen unknown.

An approximately 220 ng quantity of DNA, 32,000 or so T cell genomes, went into the sorted-subset replicate PCRs. Libraries were prepared by immunoSEQ multiplex PCR; TCRdb keeps only in-frame clonotypes and omits some of them. The sample records hundreds of thousands of clones, less than 85% being singletons. The sample comprised memory CD4+ T cells sorted from blood. Stated subset: CD45RA-negative fraction. The chain employs TRBV7-2 and TRBJ2-7; D might be TRBD1 (5 bases). The sequence derives from a woman in her 30s in good health. Here the CDR3 reads CASLKRRDSYEQYF. For the CDR3, the DNA is TGTGCCAGCTTAAAACGCAGGGACTCCTACGAGCAGTACTTC.